Shown below are 6 T cell receptor beta chains from a single sample sequenced in a study of cytomegalovirus exposure and HLA in healthy donors. The PCR made use of 60 Vbeta and 13 Jbeta primers. The assay was immunoSEQ multiplex PCR, and TCRdb's table has in-frame clones only and misses some. The sample contains 110,000 to 150,000 clones, over 70% of which appear only once. Sequences were obtained from PBMCs. Source of these receptors: a man aged 40-49 years in good health and CMV-seropositive.

The rearrangement joins TRBV7-2 to TRBJ2-7; 7 nucleotides match TRBD1. J was trimmed by 3 bases and V by 7 bases; bases with no gene match: 9. The CDR3 is made up of 14 amino acids. Germline assignment: CDR1 SGHTA and CDR2 FQGNSA. The CDR3 spells CASTRQGGIYEQYF. As DNA, the CDR3 is TGTGCCAGCACCCGACAGGGTGGTATCTACGAGCAGTACTTC.

The CDR3, as DNA: TGTGCCAGCAGCTTAGATATTAAAGCTTACGAGCAGTACTTC. This encodes CASSLDIKAYEQYF. The genes are TRBV11-2 and TRBJ2-7; D gene uncertain. Trimming shortened V by 0 bases and J by 4 bases, and 10 bases separated the two germline ends. The CDR3 totals 14 residues. CDR1 is SGHAT, CDR2 FQNNGV, per germline.

The gene calls are TRBV5-1 and TRBJ2-3, with TRBD2 matching 11 bases. The CDR3 extends over 16 amino acids. V trimming: 2 bases; J trimming: 4 bases; junction bases outside the gene matches: 6. CDR1 is SGHRS, CDR2 YFSETQ, per germline. The CDR3, as DNA: TGCGCCAGCAGCTTTAGCGGGAGGGCGGTCTCAGATACGCAGTATTTT. Protein sequence: CASSFSGRAVSDTQYF.

The gene calls are TRBV30 and TRBJ2-5; TRBD1 matches at 10 bases. V lost 3 bases, J lost 7 bases, and 11 bases stayed unmatched. This CDR3 has 15 amino acids. Germline loops: CDR1 GTSNPN, CDR2 SVGIG (reference sequence). CDR3 loop: CAWRKDRGVRVTQYF. The CDR3 nucleotides read TGTGCCTGGAGGAAGGACAGGGGGGTTCGCGTGACCCAGTACTTC.

The chain joins TRBV5-8 to TRBJ1-3; the D gene is possibly TRBD1 (6 bases). V was cut by 0 bases and J by 4 bases, with 14 bases left in between. This CDR3 is 16 amino acids long. Germline values: CDR1 SGHTS, CDR2 YDEGEE. The CDR3 nucleotides are TGTGCCAGCAGCTTGGAGACGACAGGATCCGGAAACACCATATATTTT. Amino acid sequence: CASSLETTGSGNTIYF.

The V gene is TRBV7-9, the J gene TRBJ2-2; a possible D gene is TRBD2 (7 bases). The length of the CDR3 is 16 residues. CDR1 SEHNR and CDR2 FQNEAQ come from the germline V gene (reference sequence). Trimming took off 7 bases at V and 7 bases at J, with 22 bases between the two ends. The CDR3 DNA follows: TGTGCCAGCAAGAACCCTGTGGGGGGGCGGAGCGGGGAGCTGTTTTTT. Its protein is CASKNPVGGRSGELFF.